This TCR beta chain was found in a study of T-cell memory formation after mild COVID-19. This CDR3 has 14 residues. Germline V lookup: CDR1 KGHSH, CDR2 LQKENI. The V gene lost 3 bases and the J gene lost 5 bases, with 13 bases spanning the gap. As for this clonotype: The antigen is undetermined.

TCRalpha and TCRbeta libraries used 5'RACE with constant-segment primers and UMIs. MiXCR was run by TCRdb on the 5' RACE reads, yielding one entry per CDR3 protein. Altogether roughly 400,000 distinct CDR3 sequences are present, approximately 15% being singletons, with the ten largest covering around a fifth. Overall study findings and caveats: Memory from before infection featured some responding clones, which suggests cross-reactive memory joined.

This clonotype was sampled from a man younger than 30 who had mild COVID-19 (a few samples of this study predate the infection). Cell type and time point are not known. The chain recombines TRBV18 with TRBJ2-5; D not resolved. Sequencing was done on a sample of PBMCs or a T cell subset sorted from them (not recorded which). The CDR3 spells CASSPMARRETQYF. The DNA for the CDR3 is TGTGCCAGCTCACCTATGGCCCGGCGGGAGACCCAGTACTTC.